This T cell receptor beta chain comes out of a study of cytomegalovirus exposure and HLA in healthy donors. Study results and limitations: The study labeled around 160 TCR beta chains cytomegalovirus-associated. Within a later analysis, the majority of CMV-associated TCR beta chains appeared HLA-restricted.

The CDR3 runs to 13 residues. CDR1 SGHTA and CDR2 FQGTGA come from the germline V gene. Trimming took off 5 bases at V and 2 bases at J, with 8 bases between the two ends. Remarks on this clone: What it binds is unknown.

This PCR relied on a set of 60 Vbeta primers and 13 Jbeta primers. TCRdb's table, derived via immunoSEQ multiplex PCR, lists solely in-frame clones and lacks some. The repertoire holds about 130,000 clones, with around four fifths as singletons. This rearrangement joins TRBV7-3 to TRBJ2-3; D call uncertain. This TCR was recovered from a male donor in good health and CMV-seropositive. Sequencing input: PBMCs. CDR3 in DNA: TGTGCCAGCAGCCGGTCCACCACAGATACGCAGTATTTT. Protein: CASSRSTTDTQYF.